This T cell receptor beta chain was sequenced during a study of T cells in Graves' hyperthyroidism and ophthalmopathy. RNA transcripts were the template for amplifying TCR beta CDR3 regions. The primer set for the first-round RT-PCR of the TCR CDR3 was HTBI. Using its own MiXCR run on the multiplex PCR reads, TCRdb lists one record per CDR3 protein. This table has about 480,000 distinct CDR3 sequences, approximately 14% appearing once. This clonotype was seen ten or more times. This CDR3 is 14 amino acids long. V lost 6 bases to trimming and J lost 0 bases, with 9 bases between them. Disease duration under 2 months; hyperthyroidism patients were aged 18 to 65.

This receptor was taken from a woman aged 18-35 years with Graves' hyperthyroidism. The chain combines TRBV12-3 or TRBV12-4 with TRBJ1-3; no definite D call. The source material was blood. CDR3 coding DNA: TGTGCCAGCAGAAAGGACCACTCTGGAAACACCATATATTTT. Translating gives CASRKDHSGNTIYF.